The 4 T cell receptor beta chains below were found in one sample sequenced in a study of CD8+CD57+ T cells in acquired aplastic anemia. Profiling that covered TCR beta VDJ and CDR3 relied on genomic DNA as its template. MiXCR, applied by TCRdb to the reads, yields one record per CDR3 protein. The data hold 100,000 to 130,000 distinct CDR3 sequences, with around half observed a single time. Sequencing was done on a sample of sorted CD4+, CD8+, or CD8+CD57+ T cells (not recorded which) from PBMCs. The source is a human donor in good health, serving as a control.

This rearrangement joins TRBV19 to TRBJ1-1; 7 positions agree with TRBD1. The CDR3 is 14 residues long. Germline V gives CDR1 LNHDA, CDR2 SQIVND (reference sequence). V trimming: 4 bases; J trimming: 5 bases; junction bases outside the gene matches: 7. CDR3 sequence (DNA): TGTGCCAGTAGTACCCAGACAGGGCGGACTGAAGCTTTCTTT. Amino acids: CASSTQTGRTEAFF.

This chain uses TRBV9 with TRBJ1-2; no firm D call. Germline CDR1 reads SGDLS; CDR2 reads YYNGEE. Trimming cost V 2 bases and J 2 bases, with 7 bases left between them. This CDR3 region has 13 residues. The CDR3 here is CASSVGPNYGYTF. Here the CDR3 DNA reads TGTGCCAGCAGCGTCGGTCCCAACTATGGCTACACCTTC.

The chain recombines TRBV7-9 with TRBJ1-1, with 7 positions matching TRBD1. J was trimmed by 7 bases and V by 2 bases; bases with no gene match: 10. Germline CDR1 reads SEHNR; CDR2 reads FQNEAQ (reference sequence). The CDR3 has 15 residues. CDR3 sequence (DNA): TGTGCCAGCAGCTTACAGTCTGGGACAGCCTATGAAGCTTTCTTT. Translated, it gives CASSLQSGTAYEAFF.

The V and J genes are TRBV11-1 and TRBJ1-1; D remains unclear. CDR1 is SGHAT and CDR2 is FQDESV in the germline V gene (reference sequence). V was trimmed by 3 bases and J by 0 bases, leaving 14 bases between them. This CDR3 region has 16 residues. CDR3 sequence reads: CASSLGNRLMNTEAFF. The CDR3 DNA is TGTGCCAGCAGCTTGGGGAACCGCCTCATGAACACTGAAGCTTTCTTT.